This T cell receptor beta chain was recorded in a study of T cell repertoires in cytomegalovirus infection. About the study: CMV epitopes that were recently identified and HLA-C-restricted were used alongside well-studied HLA-B-restricted ones. Public TCR beta signatures marked donors with CMV infection and the matching HLA.

On this clonotype itself: Its antigen is undetermined.

The CDR3 spans 13 residues. The germline gives CDR1 LNHDA, CDR2 SQIVND (reference sequence). Germline trimming cut 5 bases from V and 8 bases from J; bases unmatched to any gene: 6. In TCRdb, the reads were re-called with MiXCR into one record per CDR3 protein. The repertoire consists of approximately 110,000 distinct CDR3 sequences, with about 30% occurring once and the leading ten covering more than 35%. Overall study findings and caveats: Adding up the frequency of public TCR beta families identified people who carried CMV plus the relevant HLA.

This TCR was sampled from a human donor in good health (CMV status not recorded). Some clones in this sample may be carry-over from other donors' samples. The starting material was CD8+ T cells from cultured PBMCs, obtained from culture after CMV antigen stimulation. This sequence joins TRBV19 and TRBJ2-1; TRBD1 matches at 7 bases. This chain's CDR3 is CASSAWQGDEQFF. The CDR3 coding sequence is TGTGCCAGTAGTGCATGGCAGGGGGATGAGCAGTTCTTC.